This TCR beta chain was captured by sequencing in a study of blood T cell repertoires in COVID-19. Study information: The origin of the acute and convalescent COVID-19 samples was the United States, Italy and Spain.

Libraries were prepared by immunoSEQ multiplex PCR; TCRdb keeps only in-frame clonotypes and omits some of them. The profile covers 80,000 to 95,000 clones, with 81% appearing a single time and 20% to 25% taken by the ten largest. The CDR3 is 16 amino acids. The junction had 10 bases not matched to a gene; V was cut back by 4 bases and J by 5 bases. Looked up from germline, CDR1 is SGHRS and CDR2 is YFSETQ. The chain uses TRBV5-1 and TRBJ2-1; 9 bases are shared with TRBD2. The TCR sequence derives from a man aged 80 or over with active or convalescent COVID-19. The source material was peripheral blood. The DNA for the CDR3 is TGCGCCAGCAGCCAGTCGGGCGGGGGGGCTCACAATGAGCAGTTCTTC. It encodes CASSQSGGGAHNEQFF.